Listed below are T cell receptor beta chains from one sample, sequenced in a study of PD-1 blockade in mismatch repair-deficient tumors. Profiled with immunoSEQ multiplex PCR; TCRdb holds only in-frame clones, not every one. The sample holds tens of thousands of clones; roughly 84% are singletons and the top ten take 1.1%. The specimen comprised PBMCs, sampled 38 to 40 weeks after starting pembrolizumab. These receptors originate from an adult with mismatch repair-deficient cancer. The CDR3 runs from the conserved cysteine through the conserved F or W. D genes are given only for firm matches. Clone size is given for some rows only: seen once, a few or many times, or a class if the clone is expanded.

v_call	j_call	d_call	clone_size	cdr3_nt	cdr3_aa
TRBV7-2	TRBJ2-4	TRBD2	-	TGTGCCAGCAGCTACGGACTAGCGGAAAACATTCAGTACTTC	CASSYGLAENIQYF
TRBV19	TRBJ1-4	TRBD1	-	TGTGCCAGTACCCCGAGAACAGGGGAGGCTAATGAAAAACTGTTTTTT	CASTPRTGEANEKLFF
TRBV5-1	TRBJ1-3	-	-	TGCGCCAGCTCGACAGGTCATGGAAACACCATATATTTT	CASSTGHGNTIYF
TRBV27	TRBJ2-1	-	-	TGTGCCAGCAGTTTTCGACATAACAATGAGCAGTTCTTC	CASSFRHNNEQFF
TRBV2	TRBJ1-1	-	-	TGTGCCAGCAGTAACATGAACACTGAAGCTTTCTTT	CASSNMNTEAFF
TRBV2	TRBJ2-1	-	-	TGTGCCAGCAACCGGGACTCTTACAATGAGCAGTTCTTC	CASNRDSYNEQFF
TRBV19	TRBJ2-1	TRBD2	-	TGTGCCAGTAGTTCCGGGAGGGCCGGGTACAATGAGCAGTTCTTC	CASSSGRAGYNEQFF
TRBV7-9	TRBJ1-1	-	-	TGTGCCAGCCTATTACAGGAAAACACTGAAGCTTTCTTT	CASLLQENTEAFF
TRBV28	TRBJ2-3	TRBD2	once	TGTGCCAGCAGTTCGAATAGCGGGAAGGTGGGCACAGATACGCAGTATTTT	CASSSNSGKVGTDTQYF
TRBV7-8	TRBJ1-2	-	-	TGTGCCAGCAGCTTTGCAGGGACTTATGGCTACACCTTC	CASSFAGTYGYTF
TRBV13	TRBJ2-5	-	-	TGTGCCAGCAGCGGCTGGGGGAGGCCCCAAGAGACCCAGTACTTC	CASSGWGRPQETQYF
TRBV5-6	TRBJ2-5	-	-	TGTGCCAGCAGCTTGGCCCCGAGTGTGGGCTCTGAGACCCAGTACTTC	CASSLAPSVGSETQYF
TRBV19	TRBJ2-2	-	once	TGTGCCAGTAGTATAGGGCTAGAGCGTACCGGGGAGCTGTTTTTT	CASSIGLERTGELFF
TRBV19	TRBJ2-6	-	-	TGTGCCAGTAGTATAGCCTTGGAGACAGACTTAGCTGGGGCCAACGTCCTGACTTTC	CASSIALETDLAGANVLTF
TRBV30	TRBJ2-5	TRBD2	once	TGTGCCGGGGGACCGGGACTAGCAGAAATCCAGTACTTC	CAGGPGLAEIQYF
TRBV28	TRBJ1-2	TRBD1	-	TGTGCCAGCAGGAAGGACAGGGGTTATGGCTACACCTTC	CASRKDRGYGYTF
TRBV5-1	TRBJ2-6	-	-	TGCGCCAGCAGCTTGATTACAACTGGGGCCAACGTCCTGACTTTC	CASSLITTGANVLTF
TRBV4-2	TRBJ2-2	TRBD2	-	TGTGCCAGCAGCCAAGAAACAGCGGGAGGGCTCAACACCGGGGAGCTGTTTTTT	CASSQETAGGLNTGELFF
TRBV28	TRBJ1-3	-	-	TGTGCCAGCAGTTTAACGACAGGTGCTCCTGGAAACACCATATATTTT	CASSLTTGAPGNTIYF
TRBV18	TRBJ2-7	-	-	TGTGCCAGCTCACCTGGGACACGCTACGAGCAGTACTTC	CASSPGTRYEQYF
TRBV2	TRBJ1-2	TRBD1	-	TGTGCCAGCAGTGCACAGGGGGCTGGCTATGGCTACACCTTC	CASSAQGAGYGYTF
TRBV7-9	TRBJ2-5	-	-	TGTGCCAGCAGCCCAACCACGGGAGAGACCCAGTACTTC	CASSPTTGETQYF
TRBV11-2	TRBJ1-5	-	-	TGTGCCAGCAGCCTAGGCCGGGATCAGCCCCAGCATTTT	CASSLGRDQPQHF
TRBV5-1	TRBJ2-2	TRBD2	-	TGCGCCAGCAGCCCTAGCGGAGCGAACACCGGGGAGCTGTTTTTT	CASSPSGANTGELFF
TRBV5-4	TRBJ2-7	-	-	TGTGCCAGCAGCAGGCTGGTGGAGCCATACGAGCAGTACTTC	CASSRLVEPYEQYF
TRBV6-5	TRBJ2-7	TRBD1	-	TGTGCCAGCAGTTACGGGACAGGGGGCCTTGCCGAGCAGTACTTC	CASSYGTGGLAEQYF
TRBV9	TRBJ2-5	TRBD2	-	TGTGCCAGCAGCGGAAATAGCGGGATGGAAGAGACCCAGTACTTC	CASSGNSGMEETQYF